This T cell receptor beta chain was recorded in a study of identical twins. The V gene's germline CDR1 is LGHNA and CDR2 YNFKEQ. The CDR3 is 15 amino acids. The ends were cut back, 4 bases at V and 8 bases at J, with 18 bases in the middle. One entry per CDR3 protein, called by TCRdb with MiXCR from the 5' RACE reads. The table records a few hundred thousand distinct CDR3 sequences, 9.5% to 10% of them present only once. This same sample was also taken into another study, of yellow fever vaccine responses in identical twins.

This clonotype was obtained from a woman aged 18 to 35 in good health. J is TRBJ2-1 and V is TRBV4-2, with a possible D match to TRBD2 (5 bases). Sequencing was done on a sample of PBMCs. CDR3 bases: TGTGCCAGCAGCCCGGTGGGTCTCGGGATCGATGAGCAGTTCTTC. Protein sequence: CASSPVGLGIDEQFF.